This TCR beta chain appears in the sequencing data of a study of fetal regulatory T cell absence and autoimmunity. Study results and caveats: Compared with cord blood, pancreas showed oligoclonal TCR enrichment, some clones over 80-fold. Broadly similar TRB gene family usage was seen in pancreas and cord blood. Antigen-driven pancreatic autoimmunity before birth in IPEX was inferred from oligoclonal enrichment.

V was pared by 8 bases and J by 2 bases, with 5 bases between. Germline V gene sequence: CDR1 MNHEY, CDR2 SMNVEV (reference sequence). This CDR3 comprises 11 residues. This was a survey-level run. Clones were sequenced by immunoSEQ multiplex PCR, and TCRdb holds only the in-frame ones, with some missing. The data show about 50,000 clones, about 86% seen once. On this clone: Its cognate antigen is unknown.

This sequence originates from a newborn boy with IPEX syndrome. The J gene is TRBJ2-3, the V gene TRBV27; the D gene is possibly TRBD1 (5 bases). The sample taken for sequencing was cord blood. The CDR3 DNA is TGTGCCAGCGGGGCCACAGATACGCAGTATTTT. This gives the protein CASGATDTQYF.